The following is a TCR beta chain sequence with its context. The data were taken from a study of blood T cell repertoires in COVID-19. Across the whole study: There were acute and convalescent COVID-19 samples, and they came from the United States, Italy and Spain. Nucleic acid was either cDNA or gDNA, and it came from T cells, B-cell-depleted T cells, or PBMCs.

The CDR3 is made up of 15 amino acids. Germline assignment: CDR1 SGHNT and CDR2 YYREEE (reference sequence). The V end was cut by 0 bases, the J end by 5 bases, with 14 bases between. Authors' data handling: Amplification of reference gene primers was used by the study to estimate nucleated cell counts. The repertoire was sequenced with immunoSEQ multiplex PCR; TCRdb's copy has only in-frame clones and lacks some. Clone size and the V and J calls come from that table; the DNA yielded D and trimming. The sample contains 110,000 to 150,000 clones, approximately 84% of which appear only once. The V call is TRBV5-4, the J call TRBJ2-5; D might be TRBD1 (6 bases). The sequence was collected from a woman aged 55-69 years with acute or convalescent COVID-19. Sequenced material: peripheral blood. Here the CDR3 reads CASSLVQGLVETQYF. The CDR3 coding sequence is TGTGCCAGCAGCTTGGTTCAGGGGTTGGTGGAGACCCAGTACTTC.